Here is one T cell receptor (beta chain) with its context. This specimen belongs to a study of technical replicates of blood from a few donors. The assay was immunoSEQ multiplex PCR, and TCRdb's table has in-frame clones only and misses some. The table includes under 85,000 clones, roughly 89% detected once. Germline V gene data show CDR1 as SGDLS and CDR2 as YYNGEE. The germline V and J ends were trimmed by 3 bases and 1 base, with 19 bases remaining between them. The CDR3 consists of 17 residues. Sequencing was carried out using T cells isolated from PBMCs. This TCR was recovered from a human donor in good health. The V and J genes are TRBV9 and TRBJ1-1, with D maybe TRBD1 (5 bases). This chain's CDR3 is CASSAPGGDRPNTEAFF. CDR3 in DNA: TGTGCCAGCAGCGCCCCGGGGGGAGACAGACCGAACACTGAAGCTTTCTTT.